The 6 T cell receptor beta chains presented below share a single source sample, sequenced in a study of OX40 agonist ivuxolimab in advanced cancers. The table came from immunoSEQ multiplex PCR; TCRdb's copy has only in-frame clones and leaves some out. Of more than 70,000 clones detected, roughly four fifths appear once; the ten largest clones hold around 5.1%. The material was CD4+ or CD8+ T cells sorted from blood, obtained in a trial of the OX40 agonist ivuxolimab. The receptors were sampled from an adult with an advanced solid tumor such as melanoma, head and neck, liver or kidney cancer.

Here the CDR3 reads CASSQPTRVYAETQYF. The CDR3 DNA reads TGTGCCAGCAGCCAACCGACTAGAGTTTACGCAGAGACCCAGTACTTC. V gene TRBV4-2 combines with J gene TRBJ2-5; tentatively, D is TRBD2 (6 bases). V was cut by 2 bases and J by 4 bases, with 17 bases left in between. The germline V gene has CDR1 LGHNA and CDR2 YNFKEQ. The length of the CDR3 is 16 residues.

The chain is built from TRBV5-1 and TRBJ1-1; D call uncertain. Germline V gene lookup returns CDR1 SGHRS and CDR2 YFSETQ. The CDR3 is 15 amino acids. The V end was cut by 2 bases, the J end by 8 bases, with 19 bases between. The DNA for the CDR3 is TGCGCCAGCAGCTTACGCGGGCAATCTCAAAGGGAAGCTTTCTTT. As protein: CASSLRGQSQREAFF.

The chain's CDR3 is CASSLWTVNTGELFF. The CDR3 DNA sequence: TGTGCCAGCAGCTTATGGACGGTGAACACCGGGGAGCTGTTTTTT. V and J are TRBV5-6 and TRBJ2-2, with D unresolved. Germline loops: CDR1 SGHDT, CDR2 YYEEEE. Trimming pared 2 bases from V and 1 base from J, leaving 9 bases between. The CDR3 has 15 residues.

V and J are TRBV6-4 and TRBJ2-3, with 8 bases fitting TRBD2. The V gene end was trimmed by 6 bases and the J gene end by 10 bases; junction bases not matched to a gene: 15. The CDR3 spans 15 residues. Germline V gene data show CDR1 as MRHNA and CDR2 as SNTAGT. The DNA of the CDR3 is TGTGCCAGCAGCGACATCTGGGGGACTAGTAGGGCGCAGTATTTT. The encoded protein is CASSDIWGTSRAQYF.

This clone appeared a single time. This chain links TRBV11-2 with TRBJ2-2; 7 bases are shared with TRBD1. Trimming took 1 base from V and 6 from J; bases not matched to a gene: 5. Germline V gives CDR1 SGHAT, CDR2 FQNNGV. This CDR3 has 15 residues. The CDR3 reads CASSLVGTEPGELFF. CDR3 coding DNA: TGTGCCAGCAGCTTAGTGGGGACAGAACCCGGGGAGCTGTTTTTT. Combining the CDR3 with reference TRBV11-2 and TRBJ2-2 gives the whole variable domain EAGVAQSPRYKIIEKRQSVAFWCNPISGHATLYWYQQILGQGPKLLIQFQNNGVVDDSQLPKDRFSAERLKGVDSTLKIQPAKLEDSAVYLCASSLVGTEPGELFFGEGSRLTVL.

This chain uses TRBV5-1 with TRBJ1-1, with D perhaps TRBD1 (6 bases). Germline V gene sequence: CDR1 SGHRS, CDR2 YFSETQ. The CDR3 covers 14 residues. Trimming removed 1 base from V and 4 bases from J, with 11 bases in between. The CDR3 DNA reads as TGCGCCAGCAGCTTGACTACAGGGATCACTGAAGCTTTCTTT. Translated, it gives CASSLTTGITEAFF.